These 10 T cell receptor beta chains share one sample of origin, sequenced in a study of cytomegalovirus exposure and HLA in healthy donors. PCR employed 60 Vbeta and 13 Jbeta primers. Measured with immunoSEQ multiplex PCR; TCRdb has only the in-frame clones, and not every one. The sample lists fewer than 150,000 clones; roughly 80% were seen once. The sequencing input was PBMCs. Receptors were obtained from a female donor in good health and CMV-seropositive.

The CDR3 sequence is CASSHGGSYGYTF. Written as DNA, the CDR3 is TGTGCCAGCAGTCACGGCGGGTCCTATGGCTACACCTTC. The V and J genes are TRBV27 and TRBJ1-2; D gene ambiguous. Germline values: CDR1 MNHEY, CDR2 SMNVEV (reference sequence). V lost 5 bases, J lost 4 bases, and 11 bases lay in between. The CDR3 has 13 residues.

The chain has TRBV28 and TRBJ1-5; 7 nucleotides agree with TRBD1. V was clipped by 3 bases and J by 2 bases; unmatched bases: 13. CDR3 length: 18 amino acids. Per the germline V gene, CDR1 is MDHEN and CDR2 is SYDVKM. The CDR3 DNA is TGTGCCAGCAGTTTCCTCCTTGACGCAGGGGGAGGCAATCAGCCCCAGCATTTT. Amino acids: CASSFLLDAGGGNQPQHF. Based on the CDR3 plus reference TRBV28 and TRBJ1-5, the full variable domain is DVKVTQSSRYLVKRTGEKVFLECVQDMDHENMFWYRQDPGLGLRLIYFSYDVKMKEKGDIPEGYSVSREKKERFSLILESASTNQTSMYLCASSFLLDAGGGNQPQHFGDGTRLSIL.

The sample holds a few counts of this clone. This chain uses TRBV4-1 with TRBJ2-7; TRBD1 might be the D (5 bases). V lost 1 base to trimming and J lost 6 bases, with 13 bases between them. Germline V CDR1 and CDR2: MGHRA, YSYEKL. This CDR3 is built from 14 residues. CDR3 sequence (DNA): TGCGCCAGCAGCCAAGGTCAGGGTCAACGCGAGCAGTACTTC. Its translation: CASSQGQGQREQYF.

V gene TRBV14 combines with J gene TRBJ2-7, with D perhaps TRBD1 (6 bases). V was cut by 4 bases and J by 4 bases, with 17 bases left in between. This CDR3 spans 15 amino acids. Germline V CDR1 and CDR2: SGHDN, FVKESK. Written as DNA, the CDR3 is TGTGCCAGCAGCCCGCACAGGGCTATGTCATACGAGCAGTACTTC. As protein: CASSPHRAMSYEQYF.

The chain carries TRBV5-4 and TRBJ2-7, with D unresolved. V was clipped by 4 bases and J by 7 bases, with 24 bases between them. The CDR3 has 16 amino acids. From germline, CDR1 is SGHNT and CDR2 YYREEE (reference sequence). The CDR3 loop is CASSVPVAGAPGEQYF. CDR3 bases: TGTGCCAGCAGCGTACCCGTAGCTGGCGCTCCGGGTGAGCAGTACTTC.

The chain has TRBV5-4 and TRBJ1-2, with TRBD1 identical over 7 bases. The length of the CDR3 is 13 residues. Germline CDR1 is SGHNT and CDR2 is YYREEE (reference sequence). After removal of 4 bases from V and 6 bases from J, the junction contained 6 bases not matched to a gene. The CDR3 is CASSPGTEHGYTF. The CDR3 bases are TGTGCCAGCAGCCCAGGGACAGAGCATGGCTACACCTTC.

This clone turned up a few times. The J gene is TRBJ1-5, the V gene TRBV4-1; tentatively, D is TRBD1 (5 bases). Deletions cut 4 bases from V and 1 base from J, with 17 bases between. The CDR3 is 17 amino acids. The germline V gene encodes CDR1 MGHRA and CDR2 YSYEKL. The CDR3 spells CASSLSPLRGSNQPQHF. The CDR3 DNA reads as TGCGCCAGCAGCCTAAGTCCCTTACGGGGGAGCAATCAGCCCCAGCATTTT.

The table lists this clone with a count of one. The CDR3 DNA reads as TGTGCCAGCAGCTTACCTAGGGAAGGGGACACTGAAGCTTTCTTT. Translation gives CASSLPREGDTEAFF. The chain couples TRBV7-9 to TRBJ1-1; a possible D gene is TRBD1 (5 bases). In germline, CDR1 is SEHNR, CDR2 FQNEAQ (reference sequence). The CDR3 has 15 amino acids. V gave up 2 bases and J gave up 3 bases, with 13 bases separating them.

The rearrangement uses TRBV7-9 and TRBJ2-3; 15 bases map to TRBD2. There are 19 residues in the CDR3. Germline V gene lookup returns CDR1 SEHNR and CDR2 FQNEAQ (reference sequence). V lost 3 bases, J lost 4 bases, and 11 bases stayed unmatched. This CDR3 reads CASSFETVGLAGGPDTQYF. The CDR3 bases are TGTGCCAGCAGCTTCGAGACTGTTGGACTAGCGGGGGGGCCAGATACGCAGTATTTT.

This chain links TRBV2 with TRBJ2-3, with D uncertain. CDR1 is SNHLY and CDR2 is FYNNEI in the germline V gene. V was shortened by 5 bases and J by 3 bases, with 6 bases between the two germline ends. The CDR3 consists of 12 residues. CDR3: CASSTRTDTQYF. DNA of the CDR3: TGTGCCAGCAGTACTCGAACAGATACGCAGTATTTT.